A single sample gave rise to the 30 T cell receptor beta chains below, sequenced in a study of OX40 agonist ivuxolimab in advanced cancers. TCRdb keeps only in-frame clones here, not all; method: immunoSEQ multiplex PCR. The sample lists tens of thousands of clones; about four fifths were seen once. Sequences were derived from CD4+ or CD8+ T cells sorted from blood, sampled in a trial of the OX40 agonist ivuxolimab. The source of these receptors is an adult with an advanced solid tumor such as melanoma, head and neck, liver or kidney cancer.

The rearrangement links TRBV14 to TRBJ2-7, with D perhaps TRBD1 or TRBD2 (5 bases each). Per germline, CDR1 SGHDN and CDR2 FVKESK. Trimming removed 1 base from V and 8 bases from J, with 18 bases in between. CDR3 length equals 15 residues. In DNA, the CDR3 is TGTGCCAGCAGCCAAGCCCCCAGAGGGGTCCGCAAGCAGTACTTC. It encodes CASSQAPRGVRKQYF. Complete variable domain (other parts from reference TRBV14 and TRBJ2-7): EAGVTQFPSHSVIEKGQTVTLRCDPISGHDNLYWYRRVMGKEIKFLLHFVKESKQDESGMPNNRFLAERTGGTYSTLKVQPAELEDSGVYFCASSQAPRGVRKQYFGPGTRLTVT.

The chain has TRBV5-5 and TRBJ2-5; the match to TRBD2 covers 12 bases. Trimming took 4 bases from V and 4 from J; bases not matched to a gene: 5. The germline gives CDR1 SGHKS, CDR2 YYEKEE (reference sequence). This CDR3 has 15 amino acids. CDR3 nucleotide sequence: TGTGCCAGCAGCCCGCTAGCGGGAGGGGTAGAGACCCAGTACTTC. This codes for CASSPLAGGVETQYF. Full variable domain (rest looked up from reference TRBV5-5 and TRBJ2-5): DAGVTQSPTHLIKTRGQQVTLRCSPISGHKSVSWYQQVLGQGPQFIFQYYEKEERGRGNFPDRFSARQFPNYSSELNVNALLLGDSALYLCASSPLAGGVETQYFGPGTRLLVL.

V and J are TRBV7-8 and TRBJ2-7, with 10 bases matching TRBD2. Germline CDR1 reads SGHVS; CDR2 reads FQNEAQ. The length of the CDR3 is 16 residues. Unmatched junction bases numbered 7, after V lost 5 bases and J lost 0 bases. The CDR3 here is CASSLLGLAYSYEQYF. For the CDR3, the DNA is TGTGCCAGCAGCCTCCTGGGACTAGCGTACTCCTACGAGCAGTACTTC.

J is TRBJ2-5 and V is TRBV6-5; 7 nucleotides align to TRBD2. Trimming cost V 0 bases and J 4 bases; bases outside gene matches: 5. Looked up from germline, CDR1 is MNHEY and CDR2 is SVGAGI. The CDR3 is 15 amino acids. This CDR3 is CASSYSRGGGETQYF. The DNA of the CDR3 is TGTGCCAGCAGTTACTCACGGGGCGGGGGAGAGACCCAGTACTTC.

The CDR3 nucleotides are TGCGCCAGCAGCAGCGCAGGGGGTCTTGATGAAAAACTGTTTTTT. This codes for CASSSAGGLDEKLFF. V usage is TRBV4-1 and J usage is TRBJ1-4, with 7 bases fitting TRBD1. J lost 6 bases, V lost 5 bases, and 9 bases had no gene match. The CDR3 runs 15 residues. CDR1 is MGHRA, CDR2 YSYEKL, per germline.

The J gene is TRBJ1-1, the V gene TRBV7-9, with D unresolved. Germline CDR1 is SEHNR and CDR2 is FQNEAQ (reference sequence). The CDR3 runs to 13 residues. V lost 5 bases, J lost 7 bases, and 14 bases lay in between. The CDR3 DNA is TGTGCCAGCAGCGACCTAAGAAGGGATGAAGCTTTCTTT. Amino acids: CASSDLRRDEAFF.

The chain has TRBV28 and TRBJ2-5; TRBD2 might be the D (7 bases). CDR1 and CDR2 from the germline V gene are MDHEN and SYDVKM. CDR3 size: 15 residues. V was trimmed by 7 bases and J by 3 bases, leaving 18 bases between them. The DNA for the CDR3 is TGTGCCAGCACCGCACTCGGGGGGCCCGAAGAGACCCAGTACTTC. Amino acids: CASTALGGPEETQYF.

The V gene is TRBV6-5, the J gene TRBJ1-1, with no clear D. CDR1 and CDR2 from the germline V gene are MNHEY and SVGAGI. Between the trimmed V and J ends, which lost 0 bases and 0 bases, there was a span of 8 bases. The CDR3 has 15 amino acids. The CDR3 reads CASSYSETLNTEAFF. Here the CDR3 DNA reads TGTGCCAGCAGTTACTCGGAGACTTTGAACACTGAAGCTTTCTTT.

The chain uses TRBV6-5 and TRBJ1-5, with D tentatively TRBD1 (5 bases). Trimming stripped 6 bases from V and 7 bases from J, with 16 bases between. CDR1 and CDR2 from the germline V gene are MNHEY and SVGAGI. The CDR3 totals 14 residues. The CDR3 protein is CASRDGTLRQPQHF. As DNA, the CDR3 is TGTGCCAGCAGGGACGGGACCCTTCGGCAGCCCCAGCATTTT.

J is TRBJ2-7 and V is TRBV19; D is uncertain. V lost 6 bases to trimming and J lost 2 bases, with 11 bases between them. The germline gives CDR1 LNHDA, CDR2 SQIVND (reference sequence). This CDR3 has 13 residues. The CDR3 sequence: CASSALPAYEQYF. CDR3 DNA: TGTGCCAGTAGCGCTCTTCCGGCCTACGAGCAGTACTTC.

V gene TRBV5-1 combines with J gene TRBJ2-1; 7 positions match TRBD1. V was pared by 4 bases and J by 2 bases, with 6 bases of the junction left unmatched. The CDR3 has 15 amino acids. Germline lookup yields CDR1 SGHRS and CDR2 YFSETQ. As DNA, the CDR3 is TGCGCCAGCAGCCCAAACAGGGGTCCCTACAATGAGCAGTTCTTC. This sequence encodes CASSPNRGPYNEQFF.

The CDR3 sequence: CASSDQGAGLSNNEQFF. CDR3 bases: TGTGCCAGCAGCGATCAGGGAGCGGGACTGAGTAACAATGAGCAGTTCTTC. The V and J genes are TRBV9 and TRBJ2-1; 7 bases agree with TRBD2. The germline V gene encodes CDR1 SGDLS and CDR2 YYNGEE. The CDR3 length is 17 residues. The trim removed 3 bases at V and 5 bases at J, leaving 14 bases unmatched.

This clone has only one observation. The chain couples TRBV28 to TRBJ2-7, with TRBD1 as a possible D gene (5 bases). The V end lost 4 bases, the J end lost 3 bases, and 10 bases lay between the germline ends. The CDR3 covers 13 residues. Germline V gives CDR1 MDHEN, CDR2 SYDVKM. CDR3 in amino acids: CASSSSTVYEQYF. Here the CDR3 DNA reads TGTGCCAGCAGTTCCTCGACAGTCTACGAGCAGTACTTC.

This chain joins TRBV5-6 and TRBJ2-2; D is unresolved. This CDR3 has 12 residues. CDR1 and CDR2 (germline): SGHDT, YYEEEE. V gave up 4 bases and J gave up 6 bases, with 7 bases separating them. Here the CDR3 DNA reads TGTGCCAGCAGCCTGTCACCCGGGGAGCTGTTTTTT. It is translated as CASSLSPGELFF.

This clone has a single count. This chain uses TRBV6-5 with TRBJ1-6; no clear D. Per the germline V gene, CDR1 is MNHEY and CDR2 is SVGAGI. V lost 6 bases and J lost 9, with 15 bases in between. The CDR3 consists of 14 residues. The CDR3 region has the DNA TGTGCCAGCAGCCCTCTTCTGACGGGTTCACCCCTCCACTTT. Residues: CASSPLLTGSPLHF.

V usage is TRBV9 and J usage is TRBJ1-1; TRBD1 agrees at 7 bases. The germline gives CDR1 SGDLS, CDR2 YYNGEE. The CDR3 is made up of 12 amino acids. Germline trimming cut 4 bases from V and 7 bases from J; bases unmatched to any gene: 4. CDR3 in amino acids: CASSNDRDEAFF. The CDR3 DNA follows: TGTGCCAGCAGCAACGACAGGGATGAAGCTTTCTTT.

The chain is built from TRBV7-2 and TRBJ2-1; tentative D call: TRBD2 (5 bases). Trimming pared 3 bases from V and 0 bases from J, leaving 12 bases between. Germline lookup yields CDR1 SGHTA and CDR2 FQGNSA. The CDR3 length is 16 residues. CDR3: CASSFLSGSSYNEQFF. CDR3 in DNA: TGTGCCAGCAGCTTTCTATCGGGGAGCTCCTACAATGAGCAGTTCTTC.

The genes are TRBV19 and TRBJ2-7; possible D gene TRBD1, 6 bases. Trimming pared 3 bases from V and 2 bases from J, leaving 11 bases between. The CDR3 contains 14 residues. In germline, CDR1 is LNHDA, CDR2 SQIVND (reference sequence). DNA for the CDR3: TGTGCCAGTAGTATGGCAGGGGCAGCCTACGAGCAGTACTTC. This encodes CASSMAGAAYEQYF.

The V and J genes are TRBV5-6 and TRBJ2-5, with D uncertain. Trimming shortened V by 4 bases and J by 1 base, and 11 bases separated the two germline ends. CDR1 and CDR2 (germline): SGHDT, YYEEEE. This CDR3 region has 14 residues. CDR3 coding DNA: TGTGCCAGCAGCCCCCGAGGAACCCAAGAGACCCAGTACTTC. Translation: CASSPRGTQETQYF.

This clone was seen a few times. The genes are TRBV2 and TRBJ2-5; D is unresolved. This CDR3 spans 13 amino acids. In germline, CDR1 is SNHLY, CDR2 FYNNEI. V lost 2 bases to trimming and J lost 4 bases, with 8 bases between them. CDR3 nucleotide sequence: TGTGCCAGCAGTGAAACAGTCAGAGAGACCCAGTACTTC. It translates to CASSETVRETQYF.

This chain joins TRBV27 and TRBJ1-4; TRBD1 matches at 7 bases. V trimming: 5 bases; J trimming: 4 bases; junction bases outside the gene matches: 7. Looked up from germline, CDR1 is MNHEY and CDR2 is SMNVEV (reference sequence). CDR3 length: 15 amino acids. CDR3 sequence reads: CASSLNRGVNEKLFF. The CDR3 DNA sequence: TGTGCCAGCAGTCTAAACAGGGGTGTTAATGAAAAACTGTTTTTT.

The V gene is TRBV6-6, the J gene TRBJ2-1; D remains ambiguous. The CDR3 is 13 amino acids. V lost 4 bases to trimming and J lost 0 bases, with 4 bases between them. Per germline, CDR1 MNHNY and CDR2 SVGAGI (reference sequence). The DNA of the CDR3 is TGTGCCAGCAGTTCTAGCTCCTACAATGAGCAGTTCTTC. Its protein is CASSSSSYNEQFF.

This chain uses TRBV5-6 with TRBJ2-7; D call uncertain. The CDR3 consists of 13 residues. V lost 3 bases and J 3 bases, leaving 10 bases between the germline ends. The germline V gene encodes CDR1 SGHDT and CDR2 YYEEEE. CDR3 sequence reads: CASSSDRVYEQYF. CDR3 nucleotides: TGTGCCAGCAGCTCAGATCGAGTCTACGAGCAGTACTTC.

The chain joins TRBV30 to TRBJ1-1; D not resolved. Germline CDR1 and CDR2: GTSNPN and SVGIG (reference sequence). This CDR3 comprises 11 residues. Deletions cut 5 bases from V and 0 bases from J, with 4 bases between. The CDR3 DNA reads TGTGCCTGGGGGGTGAACACTGAAGCTTTCTTT. Encoded protein: CAWGVNTEAFF.

This rearrangement joins TRBV6-8 to TRBJ1-5; TRBD1 agrees at 7 bases. V lost 6 bases, J lost 3 bases, and 5 bases stayed unmatched. The CDR3 sequence is 14 residues long. The germline gives CDR1 MNHGY, CDR2 SAAAGT. CDR3 nucleotide sequence: TGTGCCAGCAGCCCGGGACAGTTCAATCAGCCCCAGCATTTT. Its translation: CASSPGQFNQPQHF.

This clone was seen once. The V gene is TRBV13, the J gene TRBJ2-1, with 7 bases fitting TRBD1. The CDR3 loop spans 13 amino acids. The germline CDR1 and CDR2 sequences are PRHDT and FYEKMQ (reference sequence). V dropped 3 bases and J dropped 4; count of bases not matched to a gene: 0. The CDR3 reads CASSLGQYNEQFF. The CDR3 bases are TGTGCCAGCAGCTTGGGACAGTACAATGAGCAGTTCTTC.

The chain joins TRBV11-3 to TRBJ2-3; 8 bases line up with TRBD2. The germline gives CDR1 SGHNT, CDR2 YENEEA. V trimming: 5 bases; J trimming: 2 bases; junction bases outside the gene matches: 12. The CDR3 contains 17 residues. The CDR3 reads CASSGRALAGLTDTQYF. In nucleotides, the CDR3 is TGTGCCAGCAGCGGAAGAGCCCTAGCGGGCCTCACAGATACGCAGTATTTT.

The J gene is TRBJ2-1, the V gene TRBV27, with 10 bases lining up with TRBD2. The CDR3 has 15 amino acids. V gave up 2 bases and J gave up 10 bases; unmatched junction bases: 8. From germline, CDR1 is MNHEY and CDR2 SMNVEV (reference sequence). In DNA, the CDR3 is TGTGCCAGCAGTTTAGTACTAGCGGGAACTGGGGAGCAGTTCTTC. Protein product: CASSLVLAGTGEQFF.

The CDR3 DNA reads as TGTGCCAGCAGTTACTCGTGGGGAGGGTACTATGGCTACACCTTC. This encodes CASSYSWGGYYGYTF. The V gene is TRBV6-5, the J gene TRBJ1-2; unclear D gene. V was trimmed by 0 bases and J by 3 bases, leaving 11 bases between them. The germline V gene has CDR1 MNHEY and CDR2 SVGAGI. The CDR3 is 15 amino acids.

The chain is built from TRBV6-6 and TRBJ1-1, with D unresolved. CDR3 length: 15 amino acids. V was pared by 2 bases and J by 2 bases, with 12 bases between. Germline assignment: CDR1 MNHNY and CDR2 SVGAGI (reference sequence). This chain's CDR3 is CASSYGAELNTEAFF. The DNA of the CDR3 is TGTGCCAGCAGTTACGGAGCAGAACTTAACACTGAAGCTTTCTTT.